The entry below gives a single T cell receptor (beta chain) sequence along with its context. This CDR3 contains 12 residues. Trimming stripped 8 bases from V and 6 bases from J, with 13 bases between. From germline, CDR1 is MNHEY and CDR2 SVGAGI. This sample is part of a study of blood T cell repertoires in COVID-19. Overall study context: Material from acute and convalescent COVID-19 was sourced from the United States, Italy and Spain. T cells, B-cell-depleted T cells, or PBMCs provided the cDNA or gDNA that served as material.

In the original analysis: Cell counts per sample came from amplifying reference gene primers. Only in-frame clones appear in the TCRdb table, and some are missing; sequencing was by immunoSEQ multiplex PCR. For V, J and clone size, that table is used; D and trimming come from the DNA. The table records under 70,000 clones, 65% to 80% of them present only once. Specimen: peripheral blood. This clonotype originated in a man between 60 and 70 years old with acute or convalescent COVID-19. The genes are TRBV6-5 and TRBJ1-2, with D maybe TRBD1 (6 bases). Written as DNA, the CDR3 is TGTGCCAGCGCGAACAGGGTTGATGGCTACACCTTC. It encodes CASANRVDGYTF.